This T cell receptor (beta chain) was documented in a study of T cells in Graves' hyperthyroidism and ophthalmopathy. Whole-study results and caveats: In the blood, most expanded thyroid clonotypes above 0.001 appeared as well.

The sample holds a few counts of this clonotype. Its antigen remains unknown. Thyroid ultrasound, orbital computed tomography, clinical symptoms, and serum thyroxine and TRAb underpinned diagnoses. Amplification yielded TCR beta CDR3 regions, with RNA transcripts as the source. The HTBI set primed first-round TCR CDR3 RT-PCR. MiXCR, applied by TCRdb to the multiplex PCR reads, yields one record per CDR3 protein. The sample lists 250,000 or so distinct CDR3 sequences, just over 14% seen once, with less than 15% in the top ten. The germline V gene has CDR1 MGHRA and CDR2 YSYEKL. The V end was cut by 4 bases, the J end by 5 bases, with 15 bases between. The CDR3 loop spans 15 amino acids.

The gene calls are TRBV4-1 and TRBJ1-5; D gene ambiguous. Specimen: blood. This clonotype was obtained from a woman between 40 and 55 years old with Graves' hyperthyroidism that later progressed to Graves' ophthalmopathy. The DNA of the CDR3 is TGCGCCAGCAGCCGGGGATTCCCTTGGGATCAGCCCCAGCATTTT. This sequence encodes CASSRGFPWDQPQHF.